This T cell receptor beta chain was found in a study of PD-1 blockade in classical Hodgkin lymphoma. Study-level findings and limits: Reports indicated that newly diagnosed patients had lower baseline TCR diversity than healthy donors did. Unlike CD8+ TCR diversity, which did not rise significantly by C4D1, CD4+ TCR diversity did. The authors have not defined what causes the repertoire differences, possibly disease activity or prior therapy.

The length of the CDR3 is 12 residues. Trimming shortened V by 9 bases and J by 4 bases, and 10 bases separated the two germline ends. Per the germline V gene, CDR1 is SNHLY and CDR2 is FYNNEI. Sequenced by immunoSEQ multiplex PCR; TCRdb stores in-frame clones only, minus some. The sample contains more than 50,000 clones, more than 75% of which appear only once. All trial patients relapsed after autologous stem cell transplantation. A note on this clone: Its antigen is currently unknown.

This TCR came from a human donor with classical Hodgkin lymphoma. V is TRBV2 and J is TRBJ2-1; no firm D call. The source was peripheral blood mononuclear cells (PBMCs), collected at baseline. Here the CDR3 reads CARGRDYNEQFF. In nucleotides, the CDR3 is TGTGCCAGGGGAAGGGATTACAATGAGCAGTTCTTC.